Described below is a single T cell receptor (beta chain) sequence and its context. Primers for the PCR totalled 60 Vbeta and 13 Jbeta. Sequencing was performed with immunoSEQ multiplex PCR; in TCRdb, only in-frame clones are kept and a portion is missing. The table has 150,000 to 200,000 clones, around three quarters seen once. The data stem from a study of cytomegalovirus exposure and HLA in healthy donors. Germline trimming cut 3 bases from V and 5 bases from J; bases unmatched to any gene: 10. The CDR3 consists of 16 residues. CDR1 is LGHNA, CDR2 YNFKEQ, per germline. The gene calls are TRBV4-2 and TRBJ2-5; 9 nucleotides agree with TRBD2. Sequenced input: PBMCs. This clonotype was sampled from a woman younger than 45 in good health and CMV-seropositive. CDR3 nucleotides: TGTGCCAGCAGCCAGTCGGGAGCGGGGGGCCAGGAGACCCAGTACTTC. This translates into CASSQSGAGGQETQYF.